This paragraph reports one TCR beta chain. Its antigen is currently not known. Base qualities are missing; no much larger clone stands one base away. TCRdb shows the sequencer as Illumina HiSeq 2500. Quantitative 5'-RACE with molecular barcodes was used to prepare TCR beta libraries. Processing in the source paper ran as follows. A new computational method based on a probabilistic model of VDJ rearrangement was used to identify disease-linked TCR variants. TCRdb took the public reads, trimmed them with fastp at Q25, ran MiXCR for clone calling and kept in-frame beta chains. Each CDR3 protein appears once, grouped with its most common genes and DNA. Clone size and V and J calls follow TCRdb, not the original study. The sample table records some 340,000 distinct CDR3 sequences; about 14% of these occur just once. The ten largest account for 0.85% to 1.4% of the sample. Including cysteine and phenylalanine, the CDR3 has 15 amino acids. Only CDR3 DNA is held: 45 bases, read in frame from base 1. V loses 2 bases of germline sequence and J loses 0 bases, and the interval between the two ends is 9 bases.

This sample is drawn from a study of CD8 T cells in ankylosing spondylitis (dated by TCRdb to the late 2010s). For the study in its entirety: To find TCR variants linked to disease, the study profiled T cell receptor beta repertoires in ankylosing spondylitis patients and healthy donors. The full study cohort was made up of about 25 ankylosing spondylitis patients and 108 healthy donors. Peripheral blood was sampled, and synovial fluid was additionally collected from ankylosing spondylitis patients.

The study at large found these results: A CD8+ phenotype was shown by the disease-linked clones, which were found at relatively low frequencies in peripheral blood. Some of the motif variants had been reported before in the synovial fluid and blood of reactive arthritis patients, a finding that suggests common disease-initiation mechanisms. Significant enrichment of the disease-linked clones was reported in matched synovial fluid samples from ankylosing spondylitis patients. Blood from ankylosing spondylitis patients appeared to be characterized by a TCR beta motif composed of roughly eight highly homologous amino acid variants.

The sequencing sample was made of blood, either unsorted or a sorted T cell fraction (not recorded which). This TCR was recovered from a male donor with ankylosing spondylitis or in good health (not recorded which). The sequence is built from TRBV12-3 or TRBV12-4 and TRBJ2-3; the D gene cannot be named for sure. The CDR3 in this case is CASSLTLSSTDTQYF. The DNA sequence reads TGTGCCAGCAGTTTAACTCTTTCGAGCACAGATACGCAGTATTTT.